A single sample is the source of the 21 T cell receptor beta chains below, sequenced in a study of cytomegalovirus exposure and HLA in healthy donors. The PCR ran on 60 Vbeta and 13 Jbeta primers. Clones were sequenced by immunoSEQ multiplex PCR, and TCRdb holds only the in-frame ones, with some missing. This table holds under 150,000 clones, roughly a tenth found once. The sample taken for sequencing was PBMCs. These receptors originate from a male donor in good health and CMV-seronegative.

This clone occurred a few times. This CDR3 reads CASSRDRRYGYTF. CDR3 in DNA: TGTGCCAGCAGCCGGGACAGGAGATATGGCTACACCTTC. This chain connects TRBV7-9 to TRBJ1-2; 8 bases align to TRBD1. The CDR3 is 13 amino acids. V lost 5 bases to trimming and J lost 5 bases; unmatched junction nucleotides: 4. Per the germline V gene, CDR1 is SEHNR and CDR2 is FQNEAQ (reference sequence).

The chain links TRBV5-6 to TRBJ2-3; unclear D gene. V lost 0 bases to trimming and J lost 2 bases, with 7 bases between them. Germline V gene lookup returns CDR1 SGHDT and CDR2 YYEEEE. The CDR3 contains 14 residues. Here the CDR3 reads CASSLVVLTDTQYF. The CDR3 coding sequence is TGTGCCAGCAGCTTGGTGGTACTCACAGATACGCAGTATTTT.

The chain has TRBV9 and TRBJ2-7; D is perhaps TRBD2 (5 bases). Germline CDR1 reads SGDLS; CDR2 reads YYNGEE. Trimming removed 4 bases from V and 0 bases from J, with 11 bases in between. This CDR3 spans 14 amino acids. CDR3 nucleotides: TGTGCCAGCAGCAGCTCGGGGAGCTCCTACGAGCAGTACTTC. Its protein product is CASSSSGSSYEQYF.

This clone was detected only a few times. The chain employs TRBV2 and TRBJ2-3, with 10 bases fitting TRBD2. This CDR3 is built from 17 residues. The V gene's germline CDR1 is SNHLY and CDR2 FYNNEI. After removal of 4 bases from V and 6 bases from J, the junction contained 13 bases not matched to a gene. CDR3 in DNA: TGTGCCAGCAGTGGGACCCGGACTAGCGGCACCATGGATACGCAGTATTTT. This gives the protein CASSGTRTSGTMDTQYF.

This chain uses TRBV7-9 with TRBJ1-1; 7 bases match TRBD1. Germline V CDR1 and CDR2: SEHNR, FQNEAQ (reference sequence). This CDR3 is 13 amino acids long. Unmatched junction bases numbered 7, after V lost 10 bases and J lost 2 bases. For the CDR3, the DNA is TGTGCCACCTCGACAGGGTTAAACACTGAAGCTTTCTTT. Translation gives CATSTGLNTEAFF.

V is TRBV28 and J is TRBJ1-1; 8 bases match TRBD1. J was trimmed by 5 bases and V by 6 bases; bases with no gene match: 8. This CDR3 has 14 residues. Germline V gives CDR1 MDHEN, CDR2 SYDVKM. CDR3 sequence (DNA): TGTGCCAGCAGCCTGACAGGGGAGAGGACTGAAGCTTTCTTT. Its translation is CASSLTGERTEAFF.

The V call is TRBV29-1, the J call TRBJ1-2, with 7 bases that match TRBD1. From germline, CDR1 is SQVTM and CDR2 ANQGSEA. This CDR3 comprises 14 residues. Trimming cost V 1 base and J 6 bases; bases outside gene matches: 8. The CDR3 bases are TGCAGCGTTGAAGTCAAAGGACAGGATCATGGCTACACCTTC. It specifies CSVEVKGQDHGYTF. The full variable domain, in which reference TRBV29-1 and TRBJ1-2 provide the parts outside the CDR3, is SAVISQKPSRDICQRGTSLTIQCQVDSQVTMMFWYRQQPGQSLTLIATANQGSEATYESGFVIDKFPISRPNLTFSTLTVSNMSPEDSSIYLCSVEVKGQDHGYTFGSGTRLTVV.

This clone was counted between two and nine times. This chain uses TRBV7-9 with TRBJ1-2; tentative D call: TRBD1 (5 bases). Germline lookup yields CDR1 SEHNR and CDR2 FQNEAQ (reference sequence). Trimming removed 6 bases at V and 4 bases at J, with 18 bases between. CDR3 length equals 15 residues. This chain's CDR3 is CASSFAETAFYGYTF. The CDR3 coding sequence is TGTGCCAGCAGTTTCGCGGAGACAGCTTTCTATGGCTACACCTTC.

The chain uses TRBV7-8 and TRBJ2-3; unclear D gene. The length of the CDR3 is 15 residues. The V end lost 5 bases, the J end lost 1 base, and 13 bases lay between the germline ends. Germline lookup yields CDR1 SGHVS and CDR2 FQNEAQ. This chain's CDR3 is CASSAARVGTDTQYF. Written as DNA, the CDR3 is TGTGCCAGCAGCGCGGCCCGGGTTGGCACAGATACGCAGTATTTT. The full variable domain, rest sourced from reference TRBV7-8 and TRBJ2-3, is GAGVSQSPRYKVAKRGQDVALRCDPISGHVSLFWYQQALGQGPEFLTYFQNEAQLDKSGLPSDRFFAERPEGSVSTLKIQRTQQEDSAVYLCASSAARVGTDTQYFGPGTRLTVL.

V usage is TRBV5-1 and J usage is TRBJ2-2, with TRBD1 matching over 8 bases. The CDR3 is 17 residues long. In germline, CDR1 is SGHRS, CDR2 YFSETQ. V lost 5 bases and J lost 0; bases outside the gene matches: 9. CDR3 nucleotides: TGCGCCAGCAGGCGGAGCCCGGGACAGGCGAACACCGGGGAGCTGTTTTTT. Amino acids: CASRRSPGQANTGELFF.

Only a few counts were recorded for this clone. The chain joins TRBV5-1 to TRBJ2-7, with no clear D. Germline V gene sequence: CDR1 SGHRS, CDR2 YFSETQ. The V gene lost 2 bases and the J gene lost 4 bases, with 4 bases spanning the gap. The CDR3 contains 11 residues. The CDR3 loop is CASSLAYEQYF. The CDR3 DNA is TGCGCCAGCAGCTTAGCTTACGAGCAGTACTTC.

This clone has just a few counts. The chain employs TRBV28 and TRBJ2-7; D is possibly TRBD1 (6 bases). The germline CDR1 and CDR2 sequences are MDHEN and SYDVKM. The CDR3 is 16 residues long. The V end was cut by 7 bases, the J end by 6 bases, with 25 bases between. CDR3 sequence reads: CASTLVGTSAFGEQYF. As DNA, the CDR3 is TGTGCCAGCACCCTAGTCGGGACATCTGCATTTGGCGAGCAGTACTTC.

This clone occurred a few times. The CDR3 loop is CASSYSQGGSTEAFF. The DNA for the CDR3 is TGTGCCAGCAGTTACTCCCAGGGAGGGAGTACTGAAGCTTTCTTT. The rearrangement joins TRBV6-5 to TRBJ1-1; D is perhaps TRBD1 (5 bases). This CDR3 is 15 amino acids long. CDR1 and CDR2 (germline): MNHEY, SVGAGI. V lost 0 bases, J lost 5 bases, and 13 bases lay in between.

This clone was seen more than once but under ten times. The rearrangement uses TRBV5-4 and TRBJ1-1, with D possibly being TRBD1 (5 bases). Germline-derived CDR1 and CDR2 are SGHNT and YYREEE (reference sequence). The CDR3 consists of 16 residues. V was cut by 6 bases and J by 2 bases, with 20 bases left in between. The CDR3 sequence: CASTLMGRGLNTEAFF. The DNA for the CDR3 is TGTGCCAGCACCCTCATGGGGAGGGGATTAAACACTGAAGCTTTCTTT. The entire variable domain, with the rest obtained from reference TRBV5-4 and TRBJ1-1, is as follows: ETGVTQSPTHLIKTRGQQVTLRCSSQSGHNTVSWYQQALGQGPQFIFQYYREEENGRGNFPPRFSGLQFPNYSSELNVNALELDDSALYLCASTLMGRGLNTEAFFGQGTRLTVV.

The chain joins TRBV29-1 to TRBJ2-3; 7 bases fit TRBD1. CDR3 length: 14 amino acids. Trimming removed 4 bases from V and 3 bases from J; junction bases left unmatched: 7. Germline CDR1 SQVTM, CDR2 ANQGSEA. This CDR3 is CSVVIQGLTDTQYF. CDR3 DNA sequence: TGCAGCGTTGTTATACAGGGGTTAACAGATACGCAGTATTTT.

The chain employs TRBV11-2 and TRBJ2-1; D ambiguous. CDR1 is SGHAT and CDR2 is FQNNGV in the germline V gene. V was cut by 11 bases and J by 5 bases, with 7 bases left in between. This CDR3 contains 10 residues. DNA for the CDR3: TGTGCCGTACAAGACAATGAGCAGTTCTTC. It encodes CAVQDNEQFF.

This clone was found a few times. CDR3 sequence: CASQGGGREKLFF. DNA of the CDR3: TGTGCCAGCCAAGGGGGGGGTCGGGAAAAACTGTTTTTT. V is TRBV2 and J is TRBJ1-4; TRBD1 is a possible D gene (6 bases). CDR3 length equals 13 residues. Germline V gives CDR1 SNHLY, CDR2 FYNNEI. The ends were cut back, 8 bases at V and 8 bases at J, with 15 bases in the middle.

This clone was seen a few times. A read error may account for a junction end that differs from germline. This chain connects TRBV20-1 to TRBJ2-5; D is uncertain. CDR1 is DFQATT and CDR2 is SNEGSKA in the germline V gene (reference sequence). This CDR3 is 11 amino acids long. The CDR3 is CSARDPQSYHF. In DNA form, the CDR3 reads TGCAGTGCTAGAGATCCACAGTCTTACCACTTC.

The sample holds a few counts of this clone. The CDR3 region has the DNA TGCGCCAGCAGCTTGGACAGCAGCTCTGGGGCCAACGTCCTGACTTTC. It translates to CASSLDSSSGANVLTF. V is TRBV5-1 and J is TRBJ2-6; D unclear. This CDR3 comprises 16 residues. V was shortened by 0 bases and J by 0 bases, with 7 bases between the two germline ends. Germline values: CDR1 SGHRS, CDR2 YFSETQ.

This clone was seen a few times. The V call is TRBV4-1, the J call TRBJ1-6; 7 nucleotides line up with TRBD1. CDR1 MGHRA and CDR2 YSYEKL come from the germline V gene. CDR3 size: 15 residues. J gave up 8 bases and V 3 bases, and 7 bases lay outside the gene matches. The CDR3 loop reads CASSHDHTGDSPLHF. The CDR3 DNA reads as TGCGCCAGCAGCCATGACCACACAGGGGATTCACCCCTCCACTTT.

The chain combines TRBV27 with TRBJ2-7; perhaps TRBD2 as D (5 bases). Germline CDR1 and CDR2: MNHEY and SMNVEV (reference sequence). The CDR3 consists of 15 residues. V was trimmed by 7 bases and J by 1 base, leaving 17 bases between them. The CDR3 loop is CASTKRAGASYEQYF. DNA for the CDR3: TGTGCCAGCACCAAACGGGCGGGTGCGTCCTACGAGCAGTACTTC.